The rows below give T cell receptor delta chains drawn from one sample of a study of gamma-delta chains in newborns, infants, children. With CATT, TCRdb re-called clones from the reads. In the table there are over 2,000 delta-chain clones, 8.5% to 10% of which are singletons. The sequenced sample consisted of blood. These TCRs come from a child who was a newborn, infant or young child, either healthy, febrile or measles-vaccinated (not recorded which). CDR3s include the opening cysteine and the closing phenylalanine or tryptophan.

CDR3,J,V
CACDVLGMEWSWDTRQMFF,TRDJ3,TRDV2
CACDTVGIPSSWDTRQMFF,TRDJ3,TRDV2
CALGGSFLRWGLTGGLTDKLIF,TRDJ1,TRDV1
CACDLTGGYATAQLFF,TRDJ2,TRDV2
CALGELTTLLGDTRHPDPYTDKLIF,TRDJ1,TRDV1
CACDSWGIPPSSWDTRQMFF,TRDJ3,TRDV2
CACDTVSTGGYGLSSWDTRQMFF,TRDJ3,TRDV2
CAFVGGRGYTDKLIF,TRDJ1,TRDV3
CACVRGGYDKLIF,TRDJ1,TRDV2
CALGEKYGLLLKGGGYLIWDTRQMFF,TRDJ3,TRDV1
CACDTWGIPSSWDTRQMFF,TRDJ3,TRDV2
CAASVPRGSTGGFDTDKLIF,TRDJ1,TRAV29/DV5
CALGAHWGSPGTDRLIF,TRDJ1,TRDV1
CALHSPFLLGDTRYTDKLIF,TRDJ1,TRDV1
CALGERTQFTGGQSLSSIWGYTDKLIF,TRDJ1,TRDV1
CATVPPPGVPRDTDKLIF,TRDJ1,TRDV2
CATGGPSSWDTRQMFF,TRDJ3,TRDV2
CACDTLGDTSWDTRQMFF,TRDJ3,TRDV2
CATVGTGGSSSWDTRQMFF,TRDJ3,TRDV2
CACDAVLGSSWDTRQMFF,TRDJ3,TRDV2
CASLRVTVGFHTDKLIF,TRDJ1,TRDV2
CASWGTWDTRQMFF,TRDJ3,TRDV2
CACDTVGDKKALTAQLFF,TRDJ2,TRDV2
CACDPVLGDLWDTRQMFF,TRDJ3,TRDV2